The clone carrying this TCR beta chain was seen just once. Its antigen is not identified. V lost 0 bases and J lost 5, with 13 bases in between. The V gene's germline CDR1 is LGHDT and CDR2 YNNKEL (reference sequence). The CDR3 covers 15 residues. Data came from immunoSEQ multiplex PCR; TCRdb stores just in-frame clones and leaves some out. This table holds 60,000 to 75,000 clones, around 86% found once. This entry belongs to a study of T cell responses to AZD1222 COVID-19 vaccine. Study at large: Second doses at about 4 or about 12 weeks were pooled. Whole-study results and caveats: At baseline, seropositivity was found in only 5 to 7 AZD1222 recipients. Spike-specific TCR breadth and depth rose after two AZD1222 doses.

The clonotype was recovered from an adult in good health. The material was peripheral blood, obtained on day 0 of AZD1222 vaccination. The chain couples TRBV3-1 (or the pseudogene TRBV3-2) to TRBJ1-2, with D perhaps TRBD1 (5 bases). The CDR3 protein is CASSQDLRAGYGYTF. CDR3 nucleotides: TGTGCCAGCAGCCAAGATCTGAGGGCAGGGTATGGCTACACCTTC.